A selection of T cell receptor beta chains follows, all from one sample in a study of early T cells in non-severe SARS-CoV-2 infection. From the 5' RACE reads, TCRdb called clonotypes with MiXCR, one entry per CDR3 protein. Of 55,000 to 85,000 distinct CDR3 sequences listed, over 8% are singletons. Sequencing used whole blood, obtained at baseline. Source of these receptors: an adult who was a healthcare worker with PCR-confirmed SARS-CoV-2 infection or an uninfected control (not recorded which). Both conserved end residues are part of each CDR3. The D gene is left open where the match is weak. Clone size is stated in some rows and not others, as once, few, many or a class when expanded.

J | size | D | V | CDR3 | DNA
TRBJ2-5 | few | TRBD2 | TRBV14 | CASSPRTSPQETQYF | TGTGCCAGCAGTCCTCGGACTAGCCCTCAAGAGACCCAGTACTTC
TRBJ2-3 | many | NA | TRBV20-1 | CSASSDSRTDTQYF | TGCAGTGCTAGCAGCGACTCACGCACAGATACGCAGTATTTT
TRBJ2-3 | many | TRBD2 | TRBV4-3 | CASSQSLAGRDTQYF | TGCGCCAGCAGCCAGTCGCTAGCGGGGCGAGATACGCAGTATTTT
TRBJ2-2 | many | TRBD2 | TRBV27 | CASSPSRGGTGELFF | TGTGCCAGCAGTCCCTCCCGGGGGGGCACCGGGGAGCTGTTTTTT
TRBJ2-7 | NA | TRBD2 | TRBV29-1 | CSVAEAGVPYGQYF | TGCAGCGTTGCTGAGGCGGGAGTTCCGTACGGGCAGTACTTC
TRBJ2-3 | NA | TRBD2 | TRBV7-2 | CASTEGGRGGTDTQYF | TGTGCCAGCACCGAGGGCGGGAGAGGGGGCACAGATACGCAGTATTTT
TRBJ2-2 | few | NA | TRBV6-2/TRBV6-3 | CASIDPKGVGGELFF | TGTGCCAGCATCGACCCGAAAGGGGTCGGCGGGGAGCTGTTTTTT
TRBJ2-3 | NA | NA | TRBV19 | CASSVDDALPDTQYF | TGTGCCAGTAGTGTGGACGACGCCTTACCCGATACGCAGTATTTT
TRBJ2-1 | NA | NA | TRBV3-1 | CATKQGYSYNEQFF | TGTGCCACCAAGCAGGGCTACTCCTACAATGAGCAGTTCTTC
TRBJ2-1 | few | NA | TRBV7-9 | CASSPQSDRQFF | TGTGCCAGCAGCCCGCAGTCGGACCGGCAGTTCTTC
TRBJ2-6 | NA | NA | TRBV19 | CASSRKGSSGANVLTF | TGTGCCAGTAGCCGAAAAGGGAGCTCTGGGGCCAACGTCCTGACTTTC
TRBJ2-3 | medium-sized | TRBD2 | TRBV20-1 | CSASRRESGTDTQYF | TGCAGTGCTTCTCGGCGGGAGTCGGGCACAGATACGCAGTATTTT
TRBJ2-2 | many | TRBD1 | TRBV20-1 | CSATTGGFGTGELFF | TGCAGTGCGACTACAGGGGGCTTTGGCACCGGGGAGCTGTTTTTT
TRBJ1-1 | few | TRBD1 | TRBV14 | CASSPRQGQNTEAFF | TGTGCCAGCAGCCCGAGACAGGGGCAAAACACTGAAGCTTTCTTT
TRBJ2-1 | once | NA | TRBV7-2 | CAGSFRTVSYNEQFF | TGTGCCGGCAGCTTCAGGACAGTCTCCTACAATGAGCAGTTCTTC
TRBJ2-3 | NA | TRBD1 | TRBV6-2/TRBV6-3 | CASSPVPGQGTDTQYF | TGTGCCAGCAGTCCCGTACCGGGACAGGGTACAGATACGCAGTATTTT
TRBJ1-1 | few | NA | TRBV24-1 | CATSDSQEGKNTEAFF | TGTGCCACCAGTGATTCCCAGGAGGGGAAGAACACTGAAGCTTTCTTT
TRBJ2-6 | NA | NA | TRBV28 | CASGETHSGANVLTF | TGTGCCAGCGGAGAGACACACTCTGGGGCCAACGTCCTGACTTTC
TRBJ2-1 | few | NA | TRBV7-8 | CASSPPGSSYNEQFF | TGTGCCAGCAGCCCGCCCGGGAGCTCCTACAATGAGCAGTTCTTC
TRBJ2-1 | many | NA | TRBV18 | CASSPWGQGNGYNEQFF | TGTGCCAGCTCACCCTGGGGTCAGGGTAATGGTTACAATGAGCAGTTCTTC